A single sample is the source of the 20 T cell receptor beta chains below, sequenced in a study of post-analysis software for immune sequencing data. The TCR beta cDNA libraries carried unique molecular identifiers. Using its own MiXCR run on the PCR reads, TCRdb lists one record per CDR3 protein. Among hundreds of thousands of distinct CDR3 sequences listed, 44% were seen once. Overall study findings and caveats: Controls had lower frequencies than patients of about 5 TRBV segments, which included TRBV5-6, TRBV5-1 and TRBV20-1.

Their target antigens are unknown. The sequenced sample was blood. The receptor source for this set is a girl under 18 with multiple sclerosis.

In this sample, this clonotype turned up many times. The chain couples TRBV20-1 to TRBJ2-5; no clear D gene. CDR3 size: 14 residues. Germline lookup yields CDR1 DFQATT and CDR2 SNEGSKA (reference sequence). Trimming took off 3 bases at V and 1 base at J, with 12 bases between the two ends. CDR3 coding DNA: TGCAGTGCTAGCTTCCCCACCCCCCAAGAGACCCAGTACTTC. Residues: CSASFPTPQETQYF.

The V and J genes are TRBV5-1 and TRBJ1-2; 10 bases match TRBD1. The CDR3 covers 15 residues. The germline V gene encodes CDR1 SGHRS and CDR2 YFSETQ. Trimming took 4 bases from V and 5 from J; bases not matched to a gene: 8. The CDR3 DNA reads TGCGCCAGCAGCCCCGGGACAGGGGAAACATATGGCTACACCTTC. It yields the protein CASSPGTGETYGYTF.

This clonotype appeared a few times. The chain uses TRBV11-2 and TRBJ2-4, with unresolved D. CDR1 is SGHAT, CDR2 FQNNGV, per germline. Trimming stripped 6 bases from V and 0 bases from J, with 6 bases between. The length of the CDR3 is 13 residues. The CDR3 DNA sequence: TGTGCCAGCAGGTTTCTAGCCAAAAACATTCAGTACTTC. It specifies CASRFLAKNIQYF.

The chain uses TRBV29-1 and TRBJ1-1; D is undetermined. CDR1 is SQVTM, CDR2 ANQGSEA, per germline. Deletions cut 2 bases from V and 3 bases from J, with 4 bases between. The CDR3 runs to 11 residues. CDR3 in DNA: TGCAGCGTTGAACAGGACACTGAAGCTTTCTTT. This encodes CSVEQDTEAFF.

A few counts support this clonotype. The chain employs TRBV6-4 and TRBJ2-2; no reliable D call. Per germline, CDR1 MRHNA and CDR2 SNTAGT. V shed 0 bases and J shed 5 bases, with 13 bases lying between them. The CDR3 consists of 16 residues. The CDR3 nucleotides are TGTGCCAGCAGTGACTCGTTTACCCCGAGTACCGGGGAGCTGTTTTTT. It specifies CASSDSFTPSTGELFF.

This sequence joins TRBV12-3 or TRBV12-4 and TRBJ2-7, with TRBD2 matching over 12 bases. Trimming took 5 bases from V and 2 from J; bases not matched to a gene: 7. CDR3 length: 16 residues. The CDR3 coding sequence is TGTGCCAGCAGTCCCCGGACTAGCGGGGTAACCTACGAGCAGTACTTC. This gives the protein CASSPRTSGVTYEQYF.

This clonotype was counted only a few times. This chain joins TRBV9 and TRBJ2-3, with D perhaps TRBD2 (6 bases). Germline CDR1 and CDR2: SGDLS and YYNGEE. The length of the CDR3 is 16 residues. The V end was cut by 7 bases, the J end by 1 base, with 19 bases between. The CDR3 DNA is TGTGCCAGCTCTATAGGAGGGCCCTCGGGCACAGATACGCAGTATTTT. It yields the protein CASSIGGPSGTDTQYF.

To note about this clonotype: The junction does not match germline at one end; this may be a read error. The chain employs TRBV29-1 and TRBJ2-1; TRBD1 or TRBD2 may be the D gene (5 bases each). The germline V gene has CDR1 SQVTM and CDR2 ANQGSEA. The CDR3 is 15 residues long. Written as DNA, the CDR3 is TGCAGCGTCCCTTCCGAGGGGAGCTCCTGCAATGAGCAGTTCTTC. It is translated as CSVPSEGSSCNEQFF.

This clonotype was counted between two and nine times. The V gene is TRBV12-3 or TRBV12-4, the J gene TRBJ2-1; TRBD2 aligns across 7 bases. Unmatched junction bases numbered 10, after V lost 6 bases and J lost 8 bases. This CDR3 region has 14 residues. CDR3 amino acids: CASSPRRENYEQFF. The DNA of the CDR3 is TGTGCCAGCAGCCCCCGGCGGGAGAATTATGAGCAGTTCTTC.

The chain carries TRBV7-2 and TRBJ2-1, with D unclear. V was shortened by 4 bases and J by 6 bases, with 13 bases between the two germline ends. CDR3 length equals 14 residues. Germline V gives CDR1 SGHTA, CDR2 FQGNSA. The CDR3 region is CASSSINLSNEQFF. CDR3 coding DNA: TGTGCCAGCAGCTCCATCAATTTATCCAATGAGCAGTTCTTC. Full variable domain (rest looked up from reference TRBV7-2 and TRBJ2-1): GAGVSQSPSNKVTEKGKDVELRCDPISGHTALYWYRQSLGQGLEFLIYFQGNSAPDKSGLPSDRFSAERTGGSVSTLTIQRTQQEDSAVYLCASSSINLSNEQFFGPGTRLTVL.

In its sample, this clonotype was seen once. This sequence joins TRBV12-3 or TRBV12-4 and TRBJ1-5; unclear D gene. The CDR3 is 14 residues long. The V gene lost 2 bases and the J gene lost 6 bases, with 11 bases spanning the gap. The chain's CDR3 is CASSLTPESQPQHF. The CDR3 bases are TGTGCCAGCAGTTTAACCCCCGAGAGTCAGCCCCAGCATTTT.

The CDR3 loop is CAISESNNYGYTF. Written as DNA, the CDR3 is TGTGCCATCAGTGAGTCCAATAACTATGGCTACACCTTC. The V and J genes are TRBV10-3 and TRBJ1-2; D not certain. CDR3 length: 13 residues. The germline V gene encodes CDR1 ENHRY and CDR2 SYGVKD. V lost 0 bases and J 1 base, leaving 3 bases between the germline ends.

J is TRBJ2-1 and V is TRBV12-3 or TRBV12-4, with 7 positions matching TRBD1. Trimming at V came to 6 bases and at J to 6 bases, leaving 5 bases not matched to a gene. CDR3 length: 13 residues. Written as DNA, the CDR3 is TGTGCCAGCAGGACCGGGGACAGCAATGAGCAGTTCTTC. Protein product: CASRTGDSNEQFF.

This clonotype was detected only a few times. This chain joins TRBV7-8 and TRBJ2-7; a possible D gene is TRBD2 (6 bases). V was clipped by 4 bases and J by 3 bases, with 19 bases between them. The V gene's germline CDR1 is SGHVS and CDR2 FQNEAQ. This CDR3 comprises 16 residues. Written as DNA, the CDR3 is TGTGCCAGCAGCTCCCCCGGGACTCTAAACGTCTACGAGCAGTACTTC. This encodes CASSSPGTLNVYEQYF.

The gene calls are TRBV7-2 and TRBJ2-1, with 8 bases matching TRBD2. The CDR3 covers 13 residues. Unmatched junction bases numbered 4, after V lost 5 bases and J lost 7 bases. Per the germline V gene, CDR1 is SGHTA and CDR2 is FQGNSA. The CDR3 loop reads CASSRGGQNEQFF. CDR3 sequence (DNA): TGTGCCAGCAGCCGGGGGGGGCAAAATGAGCAGTTCTTC.

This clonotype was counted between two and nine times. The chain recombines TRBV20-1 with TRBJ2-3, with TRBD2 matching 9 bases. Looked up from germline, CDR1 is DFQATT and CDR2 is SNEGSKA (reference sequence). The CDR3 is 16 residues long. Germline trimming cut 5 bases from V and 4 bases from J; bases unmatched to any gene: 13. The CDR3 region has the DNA TGCAGTGCTCCTTTAACCAGCGGGAGGAACCCAGATACGCAGTATTTT. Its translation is CSAPLTSGRNPDTQYF.

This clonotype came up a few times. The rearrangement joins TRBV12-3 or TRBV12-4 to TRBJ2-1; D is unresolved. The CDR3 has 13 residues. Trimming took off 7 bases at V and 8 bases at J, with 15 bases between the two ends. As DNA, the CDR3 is TGTGCCAGCATTCCTAATGACGGTGATGAGCAGTTCTTC. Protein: CASIPNDGDEQFF.

CDR3: CASSQGQGAGYTF. In nucleotides, the CDR3 is TGTGCCAGCAGTCAAGGACAGGGAGCTGGCTACACCTTC. The V gene is TRBV27, the J gene TRBJ1-2, with TRBD1 matching over 8 bases. CDR1 MNHEY and CDR2 SMNVEV come from the germline V gene (reference sequence). J was trimmed by 7 bases and V by 5 bases; bases with no gene match: 6. The CDR3 has 13 amino acids.

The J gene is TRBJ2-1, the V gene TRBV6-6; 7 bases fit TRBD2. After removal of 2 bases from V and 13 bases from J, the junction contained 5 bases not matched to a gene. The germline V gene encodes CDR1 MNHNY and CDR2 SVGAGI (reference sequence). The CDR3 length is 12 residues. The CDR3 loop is CASSYTRGDQFF. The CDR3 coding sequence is TGTGCCAGCAGTTACACACGGGGGGATCAGTTCTTC.

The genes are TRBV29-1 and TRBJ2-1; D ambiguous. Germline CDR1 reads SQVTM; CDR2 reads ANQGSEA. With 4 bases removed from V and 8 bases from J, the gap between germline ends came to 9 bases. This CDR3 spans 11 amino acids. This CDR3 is CSVGGRDEQFF. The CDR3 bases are TGCAGCGTTGGGGGAAGGGATGAGCAGTTCTTC.